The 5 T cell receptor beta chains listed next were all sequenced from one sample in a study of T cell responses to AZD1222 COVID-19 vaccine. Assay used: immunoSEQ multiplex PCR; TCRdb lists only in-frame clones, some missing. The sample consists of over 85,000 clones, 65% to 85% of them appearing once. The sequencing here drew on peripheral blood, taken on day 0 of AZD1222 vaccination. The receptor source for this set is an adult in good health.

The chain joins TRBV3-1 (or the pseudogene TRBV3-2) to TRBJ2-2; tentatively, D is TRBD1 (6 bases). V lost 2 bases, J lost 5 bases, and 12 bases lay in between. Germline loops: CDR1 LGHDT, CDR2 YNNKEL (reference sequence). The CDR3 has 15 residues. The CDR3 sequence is CASSQLRGTTGELFF. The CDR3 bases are TGTGCCAGCAGCCAACTCAGGGGTACGACCGGGGAGCTGTTTTTT.

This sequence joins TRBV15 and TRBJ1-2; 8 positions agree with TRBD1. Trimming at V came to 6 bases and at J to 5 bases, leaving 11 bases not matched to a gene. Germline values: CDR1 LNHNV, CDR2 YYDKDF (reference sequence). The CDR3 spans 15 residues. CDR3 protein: CATRDRERGSYGYTF. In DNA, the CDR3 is TGTGCCACCAGGGACAGGGAGCGCGGGAGTTATGGCTACACCTTC.

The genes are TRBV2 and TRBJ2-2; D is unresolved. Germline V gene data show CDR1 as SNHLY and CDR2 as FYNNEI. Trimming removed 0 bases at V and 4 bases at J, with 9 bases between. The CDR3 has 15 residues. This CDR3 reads CASSEAGSGTGELFF. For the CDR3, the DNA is TGTGCCAGCAGTGAAGCAGGGTCGGGCACCGGGGAGCTGTTTTTT.

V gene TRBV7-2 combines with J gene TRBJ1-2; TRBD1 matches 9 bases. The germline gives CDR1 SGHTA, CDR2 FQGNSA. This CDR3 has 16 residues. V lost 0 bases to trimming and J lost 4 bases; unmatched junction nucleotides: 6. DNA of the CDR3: TGTGCCAGCAGCTTAGCCGGGACAGGGTTGAGCTATGGCTACACCTTC. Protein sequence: CASSLAGTGLSYGYTF.

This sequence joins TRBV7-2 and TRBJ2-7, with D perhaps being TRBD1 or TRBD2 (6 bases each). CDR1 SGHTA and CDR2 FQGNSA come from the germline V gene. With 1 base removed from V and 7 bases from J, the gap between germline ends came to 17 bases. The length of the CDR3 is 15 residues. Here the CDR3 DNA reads TGTGCCAGCAGCTTAGTAACAGGGATGGAGGGGGAGCAGTACTTC. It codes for CASSLVTGMEGEQYF.